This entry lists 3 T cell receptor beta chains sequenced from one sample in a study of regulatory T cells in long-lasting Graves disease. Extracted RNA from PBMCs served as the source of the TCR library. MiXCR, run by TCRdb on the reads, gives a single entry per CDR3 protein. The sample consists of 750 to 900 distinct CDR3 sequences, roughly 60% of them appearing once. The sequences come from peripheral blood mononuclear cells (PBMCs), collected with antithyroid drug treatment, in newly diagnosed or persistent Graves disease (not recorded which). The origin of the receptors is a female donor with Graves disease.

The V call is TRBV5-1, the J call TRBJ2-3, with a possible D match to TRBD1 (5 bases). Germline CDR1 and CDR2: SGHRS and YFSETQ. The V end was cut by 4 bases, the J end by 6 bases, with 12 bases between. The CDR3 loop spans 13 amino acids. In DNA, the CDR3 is TGCGCCAGCAGCGCCAGGGTTTCGGATACGCAGTATTTT. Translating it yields CASSARVSDTQYF.

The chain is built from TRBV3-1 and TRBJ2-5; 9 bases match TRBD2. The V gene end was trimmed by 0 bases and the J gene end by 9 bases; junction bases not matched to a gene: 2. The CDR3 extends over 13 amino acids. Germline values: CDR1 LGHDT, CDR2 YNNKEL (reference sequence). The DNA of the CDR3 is TGTGCCAGCAGCCAAGAGCGGGAGGGCCCCCAGTACTTC. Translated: CASSQEREGPQYF.

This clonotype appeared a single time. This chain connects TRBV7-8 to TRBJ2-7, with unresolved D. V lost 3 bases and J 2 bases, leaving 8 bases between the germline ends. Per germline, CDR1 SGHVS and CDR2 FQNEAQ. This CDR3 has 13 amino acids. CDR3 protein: CASSFPGTYEQYF. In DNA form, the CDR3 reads TGTGCCAGCAGCTTTCCGGGTACCTACGAGCAGTACTTC. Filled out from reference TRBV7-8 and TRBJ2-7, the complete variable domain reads GAGVSQSPRYKVAKRGQDVALRCDPISGHVSLFWYQQALGQGPEFLTYFQNEAQLDKSGLPSDRFFAERPEGSVSTLKIQRTQQEDSAVYLCASSFPGTYEQYFGPGTRLTVT.